A selection of T cell receptor beta chains follows, all from one sample in a study of cytomegalovirus exposure and HLA in healthy donors. Generated by immunoSEQ multiplex PCR, the TCRdb table keeps only in-frame clones and is missing some. The sample records roughly 100,000 clones, 82% being singletons. Sequenced input: PBMCs. These receptors were collected from a man aged 50 or older in good health and CMV-seronegative. The CDR3 runs from the conserved cysteine through the conserved F or W. D genes are given only for firm matches. A row's size may be missing; if present it is once, few, many or a size class.

NA,TRBV30,TRBJ2-1,NA,TGTGCCTGGAGTACTACGATCTATGACTACCAAACCTACAATGAGCAGTTCTTC,CAWSTTIYDYQTYNEQFF
NA,TRBV4-3,TRBJ1-4,few,TGCGCCAGCAGCTCCGGTTTAGGGGCAGGGGAAAAACTGTTTTTT,CASSSGLGAGEKLFF
NA,TRBV6-1,TRBJ2-2,few,TGTGCCAGCGATGGGGCAGACACCGGGGAGCTGTTTTTT,CASDGADTGELFF
NA,TRBV28,TRBJ1-1,NA,TGTGCCAGCCGCTCCGGGGGAGTGAACACTGAAGCTTTCTTT,CASRSGGVNTEAFF
NA,TRBV19,TRBJ1-2,NA,TGTGCCAGTAGTATAACGGGACACGCTTTCCAAGATGGCTACACCTTC,CASSITGHAFQDGYTF
NA,TRBV15,TRBJ2-7,NA,TGTGCCACCTCTCCGGGACACGGCTTCCCGGAGCAGTACTTC,CATSPGHGFPEQYF
NA,TRBV5-1,TRBJ2-5,NA,TGCGCCAGCAGCTTGTCTCAAGAGACCCAGTACTTC,CASSLSQETQYF
NA,TRBV5-8,TRBJ1-2,few,TGTGCCAGCAGTAGCGGGCCGTTAGGGTATGGCTACACCTTC,CASSSGPLGYGYTF
NA,TRBV10-3,TRBJ1-2,NA,TGTGCCATCAGCGCCGACAGCCCAACTAACTATGGCTACACCTTC,CAISADSPTNYGYTF
NA,TRBV2,TRBJ1-1,NA,TGTGCCAGCAGTCGAGTACAGGGTGGAACTGAAGCTTTCTTT,CASSRVQGGTEAFF
TRBD2,TRBV6-5,TRBJ2-7,NA,TGTGCCAGCAGTTACTCGGGGGGGACGGGCCCCTACGAGCAGTACTTC,CASSYSGGTGPYEQYF
TRBD2,TRBV6-5,TRBJ2-2,NA,TGTGCCAGCAGTCCTCTAGCGGGAGGGCCCGGGGAGCTGTTTTTT,CASSPLAGGPGELFF
NA,TRBV28,TRBJ1-5,NA,TGTGCCAGCAGCTCTGGACAGAGAAATCAGCCCCAGCATTTT,CASSSGQRNQPQHF
NA,TRBV7-9,TRBJ1-4,NA,TGTGCCAGCAGCTTTCCAGTGGCAAGCGATGAAAAACTGTTTTTT,CASSFPVASDEKLFF
TRBD2,TRBV14,TRBJ2-7,once,TGTGCCAGCAGCCCGACGAGCGGGAGGTACGAGCAGTACTTC,CASSPTSGRYEQYF
TRBD1,TRBV7-3,TRBJ2-7,NA,TGTGCCAGCAGCTCGGACAGGGTAGGGGAGCAGTACTTC,CASSSDRVGEQYF
TRBD2,TRBV10-3,TRBJ2-3,NA,TGTGCCACACGGGGGACTAGCGGGACTACAGATACGCAGTATTTT,CATRGTSGTTDTQYF
TRBD1,TRBV7-9,TRBJ1-1,NA,TGTGCCAGCAGCTCCGACAGGGTCGGGAACACTGAAGCTTTCTTT,CASSSDRVGNTEAFF
TRBD1,TRBV4-3,TRBJ2-7,few,TGCGCCAGCAGCCAAGATCGGGACAGTTCCTACGAGCAGTACTTC,CASSQDRDSSYEQYF
NA,TRBV6-5,TRBJ1-2,NA,TGTGCCAGCAGCTCTTCAGGCTATGGCTACACCTTC,CASSSSGYGYTF
TRBD2,TRBV5-1,TRBJ2-1,NA,TGCGCCAGCAGCTTCCGGCTAGCGGGAGCGTGGTACAATGAGCAGTTCTTC,CASSFRLAGAWYNEQFF
TRBD1,TRBV5-1,TRBJ2-3,NA,TGCGCCAGCAGCTCAAGGACAGGGGTAGGAGATACGCAGTATTTT,CASSSRTGVGDTQYF
TRBD1,TRBV7-2,TRBJ2-7,NA,TGTGCCAGCAACACCGACAGGGTAGGACACGAGCAGTACTTC,CASNTDRVGHEQYF
TRBD2,TRBV4-2,TRBJ2-2,NA,TGTGCCAGCAGCCCGCGGGAGGGCCACACCGGGGAGCTGTTTTTT,CASSPREGHTGELFF
NA,TRBV5-5,TRBJ1-5,NA,TGTGCCAGCAGCTTGGTGGGCAGTAGCAATCAGCCCCAGCATTTT,CASSLVGSSNQPQHF
NA,TRBV4-1,TRBJ1-1,NA,TGCGCCAGCAGCCAGCGACAGGTTCCTTCTTCAGCTTTCTTT,CASSQRQVPSSAFF
NA,TRBV7-9,TRBJ2-7,NA,TGTGCCAGCAGCACGGGGGGCGGACAAGCCTACGAGCAGTACTTC,CASSTGGGQAYEQYF
NA,TRBV2,TRBJ2-7,once,TGTGCCAGCAGTCTCCAGGAGGCCTACGAGCAGTACTTC,CASSLQEAYEQYF
NA,TRBV18,TRBJ1-5,NA,TGTGCCAGCTCACCGGACAGCGCCTATAGCAATCAGCCCCAGCATTTT,CASSPDSAYSNQPQHF
NA,TRBV19,TRBJ2-5,NA,TGTGCCAGTAGTATAGACCGAACTTCGGCCCAGTACTTC,CASSIDRTSAQYF
NA,TRBV9,TRBJ2-7,NA,TGTGCCAGCAGCGTAGGACAGACCTCCTACGAGCAGTACTTC,CASSVGQTSYEQYF
NA,TRBV2,TRBJ1-1,once,TGTGCCAGCCTCTACGTTAGTGACACTGAAGCTTTCTTT,CASLYVSDTEAFF
NA,TRBV19,TRBJ1-5,few,TGTGCCAGCCGGACAGATAGCAATCAGCCCCAGCATTTT,CASRTDSNQPQHF
NA,TRBV6-1,TRBJ2-1,few,TGTGCCAGCAGTGAATATAGCCACCCTATTGAGCAGTTCTTC,CASSEYSHPIEQFF
NA,TRBV4-2,TRBJ2-1,NA,TGTGCCAGCAGCCAAGATGGGCCTATCTCCTACAATGAGCAGTTCTTC,CASSQDGPISYNEQFF
TRBD1,TRBV5-4,TRBJ1-6,NA,TGTGCCAGCAGCCCCGGGACAGGGGACTCACCCCTCCACTTT,CASSPGTGDSPLHF
TRBD1,TRBV5-6,TRBJ2-1,NA,TGTGCCAGCAGCTTGGTCGGACAGGGGTATGGGGATGAGCAGTTCTTC,CASSLVGQGYGDEQFF
NA,TRBV5-1,TRBJ2-7,NA,TGCGCCAGCAGCTATTCGCTCGGCTCCTACGAGCAGTACTTC,CASSYSLGSYEQYF
TRBD1,TRBV11-2,TRBJ2-7,NA,TGTGCCAGCAGCCCGGGGACAGGAAGGTACGAGCAGTACTTC,CASSPGTGRYEQYF
NA,TRBV28,TRBJ1-1,NA,TGTGCCAGCCTGAGGGCCTTGGGCTCTGAAGCTTTCTTT,CASLRALGSEAFF
NA,TRBV11-2,TRBJ2-7,NA,TGTGCCAGCAGCCCAATAGGCAGGGGTTTATCCTACGAGCAGTACTTC,CASSPIGRGLSYEQYF
TRBD2,TRBV5-1,TRBJ2-1,NA,TGCGCCAGCAGCTTGAGCGGGAGAGGTGAGCAGTTCTTC,CASSLSGRGEQFF
NA,TRBV4-1,TRBJ2-7,NA,TGCGCCAGCAGCCAAAGGGACAACTACGAGCAGTACTTC,CASSQRDNYEQYF
NA,TRBV27,TRBJ2-2,NA,TGTGCCAGCACGGCGCCGGGACTCGCCACCGGGGAGCTGTTTTTT,CASTAPGLATGELFF
TRBD1,TRBV5-4,TRBJ1-2,few,TGTGCCAGCAGCTCCCTGACCTCGACAGGGGCTGGGTATGGCTACACCTTC,CASSSLTSTGAGYGYTF
TRBD2,TRBV5-1,TRBJ2-1,NA,TGCGCCAGCAGCTTGGTTCGCTTGGCGGGAGGTATGGATGAGCAGTTCTTC,CASSLVRLAGGMDEQFF
TRBD2,TRBV9,TRBJ2-5,NA,TGTGCCAGCAGCGTAGAGGGCGGGAGTGGCCAAGAGACCCAGTACTTC,CASSVEGGSGQETQYF
TRBD2,TRBV2,TRBJ2-1,NA,TGTGCCAGCAGGGACGGGAGGGCGGGGAATGAGCAGTTCTTC,CASRDGRAGNEQFF
NA,TRBV2,TRBJ2-7,NA,TGTGCCACCAGTGAAGTCCCTAGCCCGACCTTTCCCTACGAGCAGTACTTC,CATSEVPSPTFPYEQYF
NA,TRBV28,TRBJ1-1,NA,TGTGCCAGCAGTTCCACAAACACTGAAGCTTTCTTT,CASSSTNTEAFF
NA,TRBV19,TRBJ1-6,NA,TGTGCCAGTAGTATACAGGGAAATTCACCCCTCCACTTT,CASSIQGNSPLHF